This T cell receptor beta chain was obtained from a study of breast tumors, draining lymph nodes, adjacent tissues. Germline V CDR1 and CDR2: DFQATT, SNEGSKA (reference sequence). The CDR3 is 14 amino acids. V was trimmed by 6 bases and J by 0 bases, leaving 15 bases between them. Findings and limits, study-wide: Tumor TCR diversity was below lymph nodes but above nontumor tissue.

Breast cancer patients provided tissue from their axillary draining lymph nodes. TCRdb passed the multiplex PCR reads through MiXCR, listing each CDR3 protein once. This table holds about 230,000 distinct CDR3 sequences, about 32% found once. This clonotype was seen repeatedly, ten times or more. Its specificity is unknown. Material: axillary lymph node tissue. The receptor was isolated from a female donor with breast cancer. Some clones in this sample may be carry-over from other donors' samples. This chain links TRBV20-1 with TRBJ2-7; D may be TRBD1 (5 bases). The CDR3 coding sequence is TGCAGTGCCACCCCCGGACACGGCTCCTACGAGCAGTACTTC. Protein: CSATPGHGSYEQYF.